The 24 T cell receptor beta chains given below trace back to one sample, sequenced in a study of shared clonotypes between healthy human individuals. The protocol was immunoSEQ multiplex PCR, while the TCRdb copy is restricted to in-frame clones and leaves out a portion. The table includes about 1.5 million clones, nearly 99% detected once. The sample was naive CD4+ T cells sorted from blood. Subset: CD45RA+ positively selected. The receptors here all came from a man aged 25-40 years in good health.

This chain joins TRBV7-3 and TRBJ2-1; 10 bases match TRBD1. Trimming removed 5 bases from V and 4 bases from J; junction bases left unmatched: 8. The V gene's germline CDR1 is SGHTA and CDR2 FQGTGA. The CDR3 extends over 16 amino acids. CDR3 protein: CASSELPGQGYNEQFF. The CDR3 DNA reads as TGTGCCAGCAGCGAACTCCCGGGACAGGGGTACAATGAGCAGTTCTTC.

For the CDR3, the DNA is TGTGCCAGCAGTTTTCGCCTGACTAGCGGGAGAGGAAATGAGCAGTTCTTC. It translates to CASSFRLTSGRGNEQFF. The chain is built from TRBV28 and TRBJ2-1; 12 nucleotides align to TRBD2. The CDR3 runs to 17 residues. The V gene's germline CDR1 is MDHEN and CDR2 SYDVKM. Trimming took 3 bases from V and 7 from J; bases not matched to a gene: 10.

The chain couples TRBV28 to TRBJ2-5; a possible D gene is TRBD1 (5 bases). V lost 7 bases to trimming and J lost 5 bases, with 11 bases between them. The CDR3 totals 12 residues. Looked up from germline, CDR1 is MDHEN and CDR2 is SYDVKM. CDR3 bases: TGTGCCAGCAAACAGGTGGGGGAGACCCAGTACTTC. Its protein product is CASKQVGETQYF.

The chain recombines TRBV5-1 with TRBJ2-3; 12 bases line up with TRBD2. V was clipped by 6 bases and J by 2 bases; unmatched bases: 7. This CDR3 region has 16 residues. In germline, CDR1 is SGHRS, CDR2 YFSETQ. The CDR3 is CASTMGLAGPTDTQYF. The CDR3 DNA reads TGCGCCAGCACCATGGGACTAGCGGGCCCCACAGATACGCAGTATTTT.

The CDR3, as DNA: TGTGCCAGCAGCCAAGGGACAGAGCAGTACTTC. Translated: CASSQGTEQYF. The V gene is TRBV14, the J gene TRBJ2-7; D possibly corresponds to TRBD1 (5 bases). Trimming took 1 base from V and 7 from J, leaving 5 bases between them. This CDR3 is built from 11 residues. Germline CDR1 SGHDN, CDR2 FVKESK.

CDR3 amino acids: CASSASGRGNEQFF. The CDR3 nucleotides read TGTGCCAGCAGCGCTAGCGGGAGGGGAAATGAGCAGTTCTTC. The V call is TRBV7-9, the J call TRBJ2-1; 12 bases are shared with TRBD2. CDR1 SEHNR and CDR2 FQNEAQ come from the germline V gene (reference sequence). This CDR3 is 14 amino acids long. V shed 5 bases, J shed 7 bases, and the junction held 3 bases outside the gene matches.

The CDR3 DNA reads as TGCGCCAGCAGTCGTACAGGGTCCCCTATCCAAGAGACCCAGTACTTC. Its translation: CASSRTGSPIQETQYF. The chain joins TRBV4-1 to TRBJ2-5; the D gene is possibly TRBD1 (6 bases). V shed 6 bases and J shed 1 base, with 18 bases lying between them. The length of the CDR3 is 16 residues. Germline CDR1 MGHRA, CDR2 YSYEKL.

This chain uses TRBV5-4 with TRBJ2-7; maybe TRBD1 (6 bases). There are 14 residues in the CDR3. Germline loops: CDR1 SGHNT, CDR2 YYREEE (reference sequence). V was trimmed by 1 base and J by 6 bases, leaving 14 bases between them. For the CDR3, the DNA is TGTGCCAGCAGCTTGCAGGGGAAGGCTACCGAGCAGTACTTC. This gives the protein CASSLQGKATEQYF.

The CDR3 bases are TGTGCCAGCAGTTCCCGACAGGAGAACACTGAAGCTTTCTTT. Translating it yields CASSSRQENTEAFF. This chain uses TRBV27 with TRBJ1-1; TRBD1 is a possible D gene (6 bases). The CDR3 runs to 14 residues. Per germline, CDR1 MNHEY and CDR2 SMNVEV (reference sequence). Trimming shortened V by 4 bases and J by 1 base, and 10 bases separated the two germline ends.

V is TRBV2 and J is TRBJ2-7; no reliable D call. The CDR3 consists of 13 residues. V was trimmed by 5 bases and J by 4 bases, leaving 12 bases between them. CDR1 is SNHLY, CDR2 FYNNEI, per germline. The CDR3 bases are TGTGCCAGCAGTAACAATGGTGTATACGAGCAGTACTTC. Residues: CASSNNGVYEQYF.

The chain links TRBV5-1 to TRBJ1-3; possibly TRBD1 for D (6 bases). The V gene's germline CDR1 is SGHRS and CDR2 YFSETQ. V shed 0 bases and J shed 0 bases, with 10 bases lying between them. The CDR3 has 16 amino acids. The CDR3 spells CASSLDGQISGNTIYF. In DNA form, the CDR3 reads TGCGCCAGCAGCTTGGACGGACAGATCTCTGGAAACACCATATATTTT.

The CDR3 DNA reads as TGTGCCAGCAGCTGGGGACTAGCGAAGTGGGAGTTCTTC. It translates to CASSWGLAKWEFF. The chain is built from TRBV7-9 and TRBJ2-1, with 10 bases aligning to TRBD2. The CDR3 spans 13 residues. Per the germline V gene, CDR1 is SEHNR and CDR2 is FQNEAQ (reference sequence). V gave up 4 bases and J gave up 14 bases; unmatched junction bases: 8.

The chain links TRBV7-9 to TRBJ2-5; 10 bases are shared with TRBD1. This CDR3 is built from 16 residues. Looked up from germline, CDR1 is SEHNR and CDR2 is FQNEAQ (reference sequence). The V gene end was trimmed by 5 bases and the J gene end by 2 bases; junction bases not matched to a gene: 8. The CDR3 DNA sequence: TGTGCCAGCAGCGCGGGACAGGGGAACCCTCAAGAGACCCAGTACTTC. Translated: CASSAGQGNPQETQYF.

The chain is built from TRBV7-2 and TRBJ1-3; D remains ambiguous. Trimming shortened V by 5 bases and J by 4 bases, and 12 bases separated the two germline ends. In germline, CDR1 is SGHTA, CDR2 FQGNSA. The CDR3 is made up of 14 amino acids. This CDR3 reads CASSLPIPGNTIYF. DNA for the CDR3: TGTGCCAGCAGCCTGCCAATTCCGGGAAACACCATATATTTT.

The rearrangement links TRBV15 to TRBJ2-1; D not resolved. Trimming removed 1 base at V and 4 bases at J, with 11 bases between. This CDR3 region has 15 residues. Germline assignment: CDR1 LNHNV and CDR2 YYDKDF (reference sequence). DNA for the CDR3: TGTGCCACCAGCAGAGTTGTGGATCCATACAATGAGCAGTTCTTC. Protein: CATSRVVDPYNEQFF.

This rearrangement joins TRBV6-4 to TRBJ2-2; D gene uncertain. CDR1 is MRHNA and CDR2 is SNTAGT in the germline V gene. CDR3 length: 13 amino acids. Trimming removed 1 base at V and 4 bases at J, with 4 bases between. The CDR3 DNA follows: TGTGCCAGCAGTGACTGGGCCACCGGGGAGCTGTTTTTT. It specifies CASSDWATGELFF.

The chain is built from TRBV27 and TRBJ1-1, with D unresolved. Trimming stripped 3 bases from V and 5 bases from J, with 22 bases between. From germline, CDR1 is MNHEY and CDR2 SMNVEV (reference sequence). The CDR3 runs 17 residues. The DNA for the CDR3 is TGTGCCAGCAGTTTGCTCCCTCGGACCACTCGAGGGACTGAAGCTTTCTTT. Translated, it gives CASSLLPRTTRGTEAFF.

J is TRBJ2-7 and V is TRBV5-1, with a possible D match to TRBD1 (6 bases). The CDR3 is 15 amino acids. V lost 3 bases, J lost 0 bases, and 13 bases lay in between. Germline-derived CDR1 and CDR2 are SGHRS and YFSETQ. The CDR3 region has the DNA TGCGCCAGCAGCTCCCAGGGGTTGAGCTCCTACGAGCAGTACTTC. It encodes CASSSQGLSSYEQYF.

Concerning this clone itself: Other nucleotide sequences in the sample specify the same CDR3. The V gene is TRBV6-1, the J gene TRBJ2-5, with 7 bases lining up with TRBD2. V was clipped by 0 bases and J by 2 bases; unmatched bases: 3. The CDR3 contains 15 residues. Germline CDR1 reads MNHNS; CDR2 reads SASEGT. CDR3: CASSEARGLQETQYF. CDR3 nucleotides: TGTGCCAGCAGTGAAGCGCGGGGGTTGCAAGAGACCCAGTACTTC.

With regard to this clone: Other DNA sequences in the same sample also yield this CDR3. This chain joins TRBV5-1 and TRBJ1-4; the D is unclear. Trimming took off 0 bases at V and 8 bases at J, with 11 bases between the two ends. Looked up from germline, CDR1 is SGHRS and CDR2 is YFSETQ. The CDR3 extends over 14 amino acids. The chain's CDR3 is CASSLEGRGEKLFF. Here the CDR3 DNA reads TGCGCCAGCAGCTTGGAGGGCAGAGGCGAAAAACTGTTTTTT.

The CDR3 spells CASSPWTASNYGYTF. CDR3 nucleotide sequence: TGTGCCAGCTCACCCTGGACGGCGTCTAACTATGGCTACACCTTC. This chain uses TRBV18 with TRBJ1-2; no firm D call. From germline, CDR1 is KGHSH and CDR2 LQKENI. Trimming removed 3 bases at V and 0 bases at J, with 11 bases between. CDR3 length: 15 amino acids. Full variable domain (outside the CDR3, taken from reference TRBV18 and TRBJ1-2): NAGVMQNPRHLVRRRGQEARLRCSPMKGHSHVYWYRQLPEEGLKFMVYLQKENIIDESGMPKERFSAEFPKEGPSILRIQQVVRGDSAAYFCASSPWTASNYGYTFGSGTRLTVV.

This clone was observed a single time. This chain uses TRBV9 with TRBJ2-3, with 13 positions matching TRBD2. CDR3 length: 18 residues. V shed 2 bases, J shed 2 bases, and the junction held 8 bases outside the gene matches. The germline V gene has CDR1 SGDLS and CDR2 YYNGEE. CDR3 region: CASSVLPGLAGITDTQYF. The CDR3 DNA follows: TGTGCCAGCAGCGTCCTACCGGGACTAGCGGGGATCACAGATACGCAGTATTTT.

The rearrangement joins TRBV11-3 to TRBJ2-1, with D tentatively TRBD1 or TRBD2 (5 bases each). V lost 3 bases and J lost 0, with 12 bases in between. CDR3 size: 16 residues. Germline V gene data show CDR1 as SGHNT and CDR2 as YENEEA. CDR3 in amino acids: CASSLRKGSSYNEQFF. DNA for the CDR3: TGTGCCAGCAGCTTGCGTAAGGGGAGCTCCTACAATGAGCAGTTCTTC.

This clone was picked up one time. V and J are TRBV28 and TRBJ1-4; no clear D. V lost 3 bases and J lost 4, with 6 bases in between. The CDR3 contains 13 residues. Germline V gene sequence: CDR1 MDHEN, CDR2 SYDVKM. CDR3 sequence reads: CASSLRFNEKLFF. The DNA of the CDR3 is TGTGCCAGCAGTTTGAGGTTTAATGAAAAACTGTTTTTT.